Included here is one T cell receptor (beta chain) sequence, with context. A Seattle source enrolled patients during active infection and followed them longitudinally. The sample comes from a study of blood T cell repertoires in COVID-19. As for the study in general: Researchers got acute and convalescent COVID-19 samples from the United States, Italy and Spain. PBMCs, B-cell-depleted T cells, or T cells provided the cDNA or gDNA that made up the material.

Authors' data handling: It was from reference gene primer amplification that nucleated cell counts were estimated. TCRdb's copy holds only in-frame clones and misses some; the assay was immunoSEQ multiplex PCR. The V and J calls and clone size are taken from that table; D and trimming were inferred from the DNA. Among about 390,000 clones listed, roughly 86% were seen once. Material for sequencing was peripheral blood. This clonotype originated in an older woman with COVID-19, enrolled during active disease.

The CDR3, as DNA: TGTGCCAGCAGTTTCATCAGGGGGACTAATGAAAAACTGTTTTTT. Translating gives CASSFIRGTNEKLFF. The gene calls are TRBV6-5 and TRBJ1-4, with TRBD1 matching over 7 bases. Germline lookup yields CDR1 MNHEY and CDR2 SVGAGI. The length of the CDR3 is 15 residues. V lost 4 bases to trimming and J lost 2 bases; unmatched junction nucleotides: 4.